Listed below are T cell receptor beta chains from one sample, sequenced in a study of cytomegalovirus exposure and HLA in healthy donors. Assay: immunoSEQ multiplex PCR; the TCRdb copy retains only in-frame clones and omits some. This sample has approximately 190,000 clones, with roughly four fifths found just once. Sequenced: PBMCs. All receptors come from a woman aged 18-30 years in good health and CMV-seronegative. CDR3s leave out the opening cysteine and the closing phenylalanine or tryptophan.

v_gene,len,CDR3aa
TRBV18,14,ASSPVAQGIPGELF
TRBV6-5,12,ASSPTGQNYEQY
TRBV27,14,ASSLSSRGTLEKLF
TRBV19,13,ASSPTGYPSYEQY
TRBV6-5,11,ASSPRGNQPQH
TRBV27,12,ASRPFSGTYEQY
TRBV6-6,12,ASRRQAPMGEQF
TRBV6-4,13,ASSGPWDGRDGYT
TRBV28,11,ASSFGQGYEQY
TRBV5-6,11,ASSLWGGHEQY
TRBV28,12,ASSNDRYNQPQH
TRBV2,17,ASRARGPGLAGGPNEQF
TRBV7-9,12,ASKARDFQETQY
TRBV30,13,AWSETGYSNQPQH
TRBV27,11,ATRLADSYEQY
TRBV11-2,12,ASSLDSGQRGYT
TRBV29-1,13,SVGSGGAGRETQY
TRBV19,13,ASSIGQGAYNEQF
TRBV5-1,15,ASSSNPGQGTYYGYT
TRBV2,13,ASSIVQYAPYEQY
TRBV7-9,14,ASSLSEGLAVNEQF
TRBV5-1,13,ASNPGTSGTREQY
TRBV7-6,13,ASSLGRTGSYEQY
TRBV2,12,ASNQGRGNQPQH
TRBV28,12,ASSLLGGFYGYT
TRBV6-1,12,ASGTSQRQWEQF
TRBV19,12,ASTPGTGNSPLH
TRBV14,12,ASNPLTSYNEQF
TRBV2,13,ASSNPGQGEYEQY
TRBV7-8,14,ASSLLGGGYNSPLH
TRBV13,11,ASSYGSLNPAF
TRBV6-5,13,ASSYDRSSYNEQF
TRBV11-1,11,ASSLGQGETQY
TRBV4-2,15,ASSQDFGTSGMNEQF
TRBV6-1,12,ASSRTGGLDTQY
TRBV7-7,13,ASSLGTGGSYEQY
TRBV6-5,14,ASSLGVRDGTDTQY
TRBV29-1,9,SGLRVETQY
TRBV11-2,15,ASSRLAGGGSKNIQY
TRBV4-2,15,ASSHATGGSSYNEQF
TRBV28,12,ASTPQGRAYEQY
TRBV7-9,13,ASSLSSPSTDTQY
TRBV5-1,13,ASRRDRDSNQPQH
TRBV6-5,12,ASSYSRGPGELF
TRBV4-2,12,ASSQEKHQETQY
TRBV6-4,12,ASRKDTLNEKLF
TRBV19,12,ASSIDRGGETQY
TRBV2,11,AGQGQEYNEQF
TRBV9,13,ASSAPGLAYQEQF
TRBV29-1,12,SASWTGSNNEQF
TRBV19,14,ASSPRTSGGTDTQY
TRBV9,11,ASSEGQSYGYT